The 25 T cell receptor beta chains below come from one sample, sequenced in a study of blood T cells in healthy people across ages. Primers used in a second PCR of about 7 to 11 cycles were a sample-barcoded 5' primer and a J-beta primer mix. Using its own MiXCR run on the 5' RACE reads, TCRdb lists one record per CDR3 protein. The sample lists over 1,300,000 distinct CDR3 sequences; around 55% were seen once. The sequenced material came from blood. These receptors originate from a man between 18 and 29 years old in good health.

This clonotype has a handful of counts. This chain uses TRBV18 with TRBJ1-2, with 7 bases identical to TRBD1. The CDR3 is 14 residues long. After removal of 4 bases from V and 6 bases from J, the junction contained 8 bases not matched to a gene. Germline CDR1 reads KGHSH; CDR2 reads LQKENI. The CDR3 spells CASSRRTGLDGYTF. CDR3 bases: TGTGCCAGCTCACGAAGGACAGGCCTGGATGGCTACACCTTC.

The gene calls are TRBV3-1 and TRBJ2-3, with D perhaps matching TRBD2 (6 bases). Germline V gene data show CDR1 as LGHDT and CDR2 as YNNKEL (reference sequence). V gave up 8 bases and J gave up 0 bases, with 21 bases separating them. There are 17 residues in the CDR3. CDR3 region: CASGGKGLLSSTDTQYF. CDR3 bases: TGTGCCAGCGGCGGGAAGGGGCTCCTTTCAAGCACAGATACGCAGTATTTT.

This clonotype was observed many times. The chain uses TRBV12-3 or TRBV12-4 and TRBJ2-1; no clear D. V lost 6 bases, J lost 7 bases, and 13 bases lay in between. The length of the CDR3 is 13 residues. DNA for the CDR3: TGTGCCAGCAGCCCAAGCTGGCGGAATGAGCAGTTCTTC. It encodes CASSPSWRNEQFF.

The table lists this clonotype with a few counts. This chain connects TRBV6-5 to TRBJ2-5; possible D gene TRBD1, 5 bases. The CDR3 consists of 15 residues. Germline V gene data show CDR1 as MNHEY and CDR2 as SVGAGI. Deletions cut 7 bases from V and 3 bases from J, with 18 bases between. CDR3 residues: CASTLILGREETQYF. The CDR3 DNA follows: TGTGCCAGCACCTTAATCCTGGGCAGGGAAGAGACCCAGTACTTC.

The chain couples TRBV20-1 to TRBJ2-7; maybe TRBD2 (5 bases). The CDR3 consists of 11 residues. CDR1 and CDR2 from the germline V gene are DFQATT and SNEGSKA (reference sequence). The V gene lost 5 bases and the J gene lost 4 bases, with 9 bases spanning the gap. The CDR3 nucleotides read TGCAGTGCTCCGAGGAGGTACGAGCAGTACTTC. Its translation: CSAPRRYEQYF.

The chain couples TRBV6-5 to TRBJ2-1, with D uncertain. The CDR3 totals 15 residues. The germline CDR1 and CDR2 sequences are MNHEY and SVGAGI. V lost 5 bases and J lost 7, with 18 bases in between. CDR3 protein: CASSPLLRPNNEQFF. CDR3 bases: TGTGCCAGCAGTCCGCTACTGAGGCCCAATAATGAGCAGTTCTTC.

Points on this clonotype: The missing conserved phenylalanine or tryptophan at the end of this CDR3 makes a read error likely. This sequence joins TRBV11-2 and TRBJ2-7; 11 nucleotides match TRBD2. The CDR3 contains 17 residues. J was trimmed by 2 bases and V by 4 bases; bases with no gene match: 10. Germline V CDR1 and CDR2: SGHAT, FQNNGV. The CDR3 protein is CASSYASSGGLTYEQYS. The CDR3 DNA reads TGTGCCAGCAGCTACGCCTCTAGCGGGGGGCTTACCTACGAGCAGTACTCC.

The chain has TRBV12-3 or TRBV12-4 and TRBJ2-1, with D perhaps assigned TRBD1 or TRBD2 (5 bases each). V was pared by 3 bases and J by 2 bases, with 17 bases between. The CDR3 length is 17 residues. CDR3 sequence (DNA): TGTGCCAGCAGTTTTGGGGGAGTGGGTCGGGCCTACAATGAGCAGTTCTTC. Its translation: CASSFGGVGRAYNEQFF.

V and J are TRBV30 and TRBJ2-1; 11 bases are shared with TRBD1. Losses at the gene ends were 4 bases for V and 2 bases for J; bases not matched to a gene: 7. Germline V gene data show CDR1 as GTSNPN and CDR2 as SVGIG (reference sequence). This CDR3 is 16 amino acids long. The CDR3 loop is CAWTRPGQGAYNEQFF. CDR3 nucleotide sequence: TGTGCCTGGACTCGCCCGGGACAGGGGGCCTACAATGAGCAGTTCTTC.

Here the CDR3 reads CASSTRQMSYEQYF. CDR3 coding DNA: TGTGCCAGCAGCACCCGACAGATGAGCTACGAGCAGTACTTC. The chain has TRBV7-2 and TRBJ2-7, with D tentatively TRBD1 (5 bases). Trimming stripped 5 bases from V and 3 bases from J, with 14 bases between. The CDR3 runs to 14 residues. The germline CDR1 and CDR2 sequences are SGHTA and FQGNSA.

The V gene is TRBV10-3, the J gene TRBJ2-2; 7 nucleotides match TRBD1. The trim removed 4 bases at V and 9 bases at J, leaving 2 bases unmatched. CDR1 is ENHRY and CDR2 is SYGVKD in the germline V gene. The CDR3 is 12 amino acids. This CDR3 is CAISGQGWELFF. In DNA form, the CDR3 reads TGTGCCATCAGTGGACAGGGATGGGAGCTGTTTTTT.

In its sample, this clonotype was seen a few times. The chain joins TRBV29-1 to TRBJ1-1; D gene unclear. CDR3 length: 13 residues. The germline V and J ends were trimmed by 0 bases and 1 base, with 6 bases remaining between them. From germline, CDR1 is SQVTM and CDR2 ANQGSEA. The CDR3 is CSVEEGKNTEAFF. CDR3 nucleotide sequence: TGCAGCGTTGAAGAGGGTAAGAACACTGAAGCTTTCTTT. Variable domain in full (rest from reference TRBV29-1 and TRBJ1-1): SAVISQKPSRDICQRGTSLTIQCQVDSQVTMMFWYRQQPGQSLTLIATANQGSEATYESGFVIDKFPISRPNLTFSTLTVSNMSPEDSSIYLCSVEEGKNTEAFFGQGTRLTVV.

The rearrangement uses TRBV7-9 and TRBJ2-7; D is unresolved. V was pared by 5 bases and J by 3 bases, with 11 bases between. The length of the CDR3 is 13 residues. Germline V gene data show CDR1 as SEHNR and CDR2 as FQNEAQ (reference sequence). CDR3: CASSPRTNYEQYF. The CDR3 DNA sequence: TGTGCCAGCAGCCCACGGACGAACTACGAGCAGTACTTC.

This clonotype was counted only a few times. The chain employs TRBV5-1 and TRBJ2-5; 8 bases map to TRBD2. CDR1 is SGHRS, CDR2 YFSETQ, per germline. J gave up 4 bases and V 7 bases, and 6 bases lay outside the gene matches. This CDR3 comprises 13 residues. In nucleotides, the CDR3 is TGCGCCAGCCACACTAGCGGCAGAGAGACCCAGTACTTC. Amino acids: CASHTSGRETQYF.

The rearrangement links TRBV7-9 to TRBJ2-6; D is perhaps TRBD1 or TRBD2 (5 bases each). Trimming took 4 bases from V and 0 from J, leaving 13 bases between them. CDR1 and CDR2 from the germline V gene are SEHNR and FQNEAQ (reference sequence). There are 17 residues in the CDR3. CDR3 sequence (DNA): TGTGCCAGCAGCTCGGGACCCCCGAGCTCTGGGGCCAACGTCCTGACTTTC. Amino acid sequence: CASSSGPPSSGANVLTF. Supplemented by reference TRBV7-9 and TRBJ2-6, the full variable domain reads DTGVSQNPRHKITKRGQNVTFRCDPISEHNRLYWYRQTLGQGPEFLTYFQNEAQLEKSRLLSDRFSAERPKGSFSTLEIQRTEQGDSAMYLCASSSGPPSSGANVLTFGAGSRLTVL.

This chain uses TRBV3-1 with TRBJ1-2; D is ambiguous. The CDR3 is made up of 15 amino acids. CDR1 and CDR2 from the germline V gene are LGHDT and YNNKEL (reference sequence). V was trimmed by 0 bases and J by 4 bases, leaving 12 bases between them. The CDR3 is CASSQDRRRLYGYTF. In DNA, the CDR3 is TGTGCCAGCAGCCAAGATCGTCGGCGTCTCTATGGCTACACCTTC.

At least ten counts were recorded for this clonotype. The rearrangement joins TRBV7-9 to TRBJ1-2; D gene ambiguous. The ends were cut back, 6 bases at V and 8 bases at J, with 10 bases in the middle. The CDR3 contains 11 residues. The germline gives CDR1 SEHNR, CDR2 FQNEAQ (reference sequence). The CDR3 bases are TGTGCCAGCAGTGCCGGCGGGGGCTACACCTTC. This encodes CASSAGGGYTF.

The chain carries TRBV10-2 and TRBJ1-1; 8 bases match TRBD1. With 8 bases clipped from V and 10 bases from J, the junction kept 6 bases outside the gene matches. Looked up from germline, CDR1 is WSHSY and CDR2 is SAAADI. The CDR3 is 11 residues long. Written as DNA, the CDR3 is TGCGCCAGCTGGACAGGGTTCGGAGCTTTCTTT. Protein product: CASWTGFGAFF.

This clonotype appeared once. This chain uses TRBV7-2 with TRBJ1-6; D is possibly TRBD1 (5 bases). This CDR3 is 16 amino acids long. V lost 2 bases and J lost 3, with 11 bases in between. CDR1 SGHTA and CDR2 FQGNSA come from the germline V gene. CDR3 sequence (DNA): TGTGCCAGCAGCTTAAGGGGTATAAGCTATAATTCACCCCTCCACTTT. It yields the protein CASSLRGISYNSPLHF.

This clonotype was seen only a few times. This chain joins TRBV20-1 and TRBJ2-7, with TRBD2 identical over 8 bases. The J segment lost 4 bases and the V segment lost 1 base, leaving 6 bases of the junction unmatched. Germline V gene lookup returns CDR1 DFQATT and CDR2 SNEGSKA (reference sequence). The CDR3 has 14 residues. In nucleotides, the CDR3 is TGCAGTGCTAGAGCCGCAAGCGGGGGATACGAGCAGTACTTC. Protein product: CSARAASGGYEQYF.

The table lists this clonotype with a few counts. This chain joins TRBV12-5 and TRBJ1-4; 9 bases are shared with TRBD1. The germline V gene encodes CDR1 LGHNT and CDR2 FRNRAP. This CDR3 contains 14 residues. Trimming removed 3 bases from V and 10 bases from J; junction bases left unmatched: 6. The DNA for the CDR3 is TGTGCTAGTGGTTTAGTGACAGGGGGTGGAAAACTGTTTTTT. The encoded protein is CASGLVTGGGKLFF.

This chain joins TRBV7-9 and TRBJ2-7; D call uncertain. CDR1 is SEHNR and CDR2 is FQNEAQ in the germline V gene (reference sequence). This CDR3 comprises 14 residues. Trimming cost V 7 bases and J 1 base, with 14 bases left between them. This chain's CDR3 is CASIPGPGSYEQYF. In DNA form, the CDR3 reads TGTGCCAGCATCCCGGGTCCGGGTTCCTACGAGCAGTACTTC.

The V call is TRBV18, the J call TRBJ2-3; a weak D match, TRBD1 (6 bases). Trimming shortened V by 6 bases and J by 0 bases, and 13 bases separated the two germline ends. CDR1 is KGHSH, CDR2 LQKENI, per germline. The CDR3 is made up of 15 amino acids. The CDR3 region is CASSVPQGSTDTQYF. As DNA, the CDR3 is TGTGCCAGCTCCGTACCACAGGGCAGCACAGATACGCAGTATTTT.

The chain joins TRBV28 to TRBJ2-7, with a weak D call TRBD1 (5 bases). This CDR3 region has 14 residues. Germline V gene data show CDR1 as MDHEN and CDR2 as SYDVKM. V lost 5 bases and J 6 bases, leaving 17 bases between the germline ends. CDR3: CASSPQGIFGEQYF. The DNA for the CDR3 is TGTGCCAGCAGTCCTCAGGGAATATTTGGCGAGCAGTACTTC.

The chain joins TRBV12-3 or TRBV12-4 to TRBJ2-3, with TRBD2 matching over 8 bases. The CDR3 runs 16 residues. J gave up 5 bases and V 0 bases, and 7 bases lay outside the gene matches. The CDR3 sequence is CASSLALTSGIDTQYF. The CDR3 coding sequence is TGTGCCAGCAGTTTAGCGCTCACTAGCGGAATAGATACGCAGTATTTT.